These T cell receptor beta chains were read from a single sample in a study of T cell responses to AZD1222 COVID-19 vaccine. Assay: immunoSEQ multiplex PCR; the TCRdb copy retains only in-frame clones and omits some. Of fewer than 180,000 clones listed, 75% to 95% were seen once; the top ten hold about 3.3%. Material: peripheral blood, obtained 28 days after the second AZD1222 dose. The receptors come from an adult who received the AZD1222 COVID-19 vaccine. Each CDR3 is given with its conserved first and last residue. The D gene is left open where the match is weak. Not all rows give a size; the values are once, few, many and, for expanded clones, a class.

NA,TRBV30,TRBJ1-2,NA,TGTGCCTGGAGTGTAAGGGCGGCCTATGGCTACACCTTC,CAWSVRAAYGYTF
NA,TRBV19,TRBJ1-2,TRBD1,TGTGCCAGTAGTGCCCCAGGGGGTTCCCGTGGCTACACCTTC,CASSAPGGSRGYTF
NA,TRBV30,TRBJ1-1,NA,TGTGCCTGGAGCATCGGAAGGGGCACTGAAGCTTTCTTT,CAWSIGRGTEAFF
NA,TRBV19,TRBJ1-3,TRBD1,TGTGCCAGTAATCCGGACAGGTTCTCTGGAAACACCATATATTTT,CASNPDRFSGNTIYF
NA,TRBV5-1,TRBJ1-2,NA,TGCGCCAGCACCGTAGCATCGGGGGAGGGCTATGGCTACACCTTC,CASTVASGEGYGYTF
NA,TRBV12-3/TRBV12-4,TRBJ1-5,NA,TGTGCCAGCGGTATCGGGGGTGGCCAGCCCCAGCATTTT,CASGIGGGQPQHF
NA,TRBV2,TRBJ1-1,TRBD1,TGTGCCAGCAGACAGGGGGAAGGCACTGAAGCTTTCTTT,CASRQGEGTEAFF
NA,TRBV5-5,TRBJ2-1,NA,TGTGCCAGCAGCTTGGCTAGTGGTTATAGTGAGCAGTTCTTC,CASSLASGYSEQFF
NA,TRBV7-9,TRBJ1-6,NA,TGTGCCAGCAGCCCGTATAATTCACCCCTCCACTTT,CASSPYNSPLHF
NA,TRBV20-1,TRBJ2-5,NA,TGCAGTGCTAGTTCGGAAGAGACCCAGTACTTC,CSASSEETQYF
NA,TRBV25-1,TRBJ2-3,NA,TGTGCCAGCAGTGGAAGGGGGGGCAGAGATACGCAGTATTTT,CASSGRGGRDTQYF
NA,TRBV9,TRBJ1-1,NA,TGTGCCAGCAGCGTAGGCGGGGAGGGCACTGAAGCTTTCTTT,CASSVGGEGTEAFF
NA,TRBV27,TRBJ1-2,NA,TGTGCCAGCAGTCTCACGAAGGGGGGCGCGGGCTATGGCTACACCTTC,CASSLTKGGAGYGYTF
NA,TRBV3-1/TRBV3-2,TRBJ2-7,NA,TGTGCCAGCAGCCAAGATAGCAGGGCGACCCACGAGCAGTACTTC,CASSQDSRATHEQYF
NA,TRBV4-1,TRBJ2-2,TRBD1,TGCGCCAGCAGCCAAGATCAACAGGGACAGCCGAACACCGGGGAGCTGTTTTTT,CASSQDQQGQPNTGELFF
NA,TRBV2,TRBJ2-7,TRBD1,TGTGCCAGCAAGAGGACAGGGGACTACGAGCAGTACTTC,CASKRTGDYEQYF
once,TRBV9,TRBJ1-1,TRBD1,TGTGCCAGCAGCGTAGAGGGGGCTTGGACTGAAGCTTTCTTT,CASSVEGAWTEAFF
NA,TRBV27,TRBJ2-5,NA,TGTGCCAGCAGTCGGGTGGCCCAAGAGACCCAGTACTTC,CASSRVAQETQYF
NA,TRBV2,TRBJ2-3,NA,TGTGCCAGCAGTGTGGCTAGCGGCACAGATACGCAGTATTTT,CASSVASGTDTQYF
NA,TRBV18,TRBJ2-7,NA,TGTGCCAGCTCACGGGGGGATCTCTACGAGCAGTACTTC,CASSRGDLYEQYF
NA,TRBV10-2,TRBJ2-5,NA,TGCGCCAGCGGAACAGGGACCCGAGAGACCCAGTACTTC,CASGTGTRETQYF
NA,TRBV19,TRBJ1-1,NA,TGTGCCAGTAGTATAGGACAGTGGTCCGCTGAAGCTTTCTTT,CASSIGQWSAEAFF
NA,TRBV5-4,TRBJ1-5,NA,TGTGCCAGCAGCTTGGACGGGGGGACGAGCAATCAGCCCCAGCATTTT,CASSLDGGTSNQPQHF
few,TRBV3-1/TRBV3-2,TRBJ1-2,TRBD1,TGTGCCAGCAGCCCCGGGACAGCATCCTATGGCTACACCTTC,CASSPGTASYGYTF
NA,TRBV5-1,TRBJ1-1,NA,TGCGCCAGCAGCACGACTAGACAGGTGGGCACTGAAGCTTTCTTT,CASSTTRQVGTEAFF
once,TRBV11-2,TRBJ1-1,NA,TGTGCCAGCAGGAACAGCAGGGACGATATTTTCATGAACACTGAAGCTTTCTTT,CASRNSRDDIFMNTEAFF
NA,TRBV5-4,TRBJ2-5,TRBD2,TGTGCCAGCAGCACCCTAGCGGGAGCGGGGTCAGAGACCCAGTACTTC,CASSTLAGAGSETQYF
NA,TRBV5-1,TRBJ2-4,TRBD1,TGCGCCAGCAGCCCAGGACAGGGGGCCGGGAAAAACATTCAGTACTTC,CASSPGQGAGKNIQYF
NA,TRBV25-1,TRBJ1-2,NA,TGTGCCAGCTCCACTCCCGGGACATTTTGGGGCTACACCTTC,CASSTPGTFWGYTF
NA,TRBV10-1,TRBJ1-1,NA,TGCGCCAGCAGGGACCGGCAGAACACTGAAGCTTTCTTT,CASRDRQNTEAFF
NA,TRBV5-5,TRBJ1-5,NA,TGTGCCAGCAGCCTGGTGGGGGGTCAGCCCCAGCATTTT,CASSLVGGQPQHF
NA,TRBV4-2,TRBJ2-1,TRBD2,TGTGCCAGCAGCCAAGAAGGAGGATGGCGGGAGGGACACAATGAGCAGTTCTTC,CASSQEGGWREGHNEQFF
NA,TRBV12-3/TRBV12-4,TRBJ1-1,NA,TGTGCCAGCACTTGGGGAGGGAGCACTGAAGCTTTCTTT,CASTWGGSTEAFF
NA,TRBV6-5,TRBJ2-7,NA,TGTGCCAGCAGCCCGGGACCGCCCCCCGGCGAGCAGTACTTC,CASSPGPPPGEQYF
NA,TRBV19,TRBJ1-4,NA,TGTGCCAGTAGTAAGAACAGGGACGAAAAACTGTTTTTT,CASSKNRDEKLFF
NA,TRBV9,TRBJ2-5,NA,TGTGCCAGCAGCGGCGACAGCTCTGGGACCCAGTACTTC,CASSGDSSGTQYF
once,TRBV10-3,TRBJ1-2,NA,TGTGCCATCAGTGAGTTAGACCGCACTAACTATGGCTACACCTTC,CAISELDRTNYGYTF
NA,TRBV6-6,TRBJ1-1,NA,TGTGCCAGCAGTACACAGGGCCAGGGTGAAGCTTTCTTT,CASSTQGQGEAFF
NA,TRBV4-2,TRBJ2-2,TRBD2,TGTGCCAGCAGCCAACTGAGGAAGCGGGAGTTCACCGGGGAGCTGTTTTTT,CASSQLRKREFTGELFF
NA,TRBV21-1,TRBJ2-6,NA,TGTGCCAGCAGCAGAACCTCCGCGGGGCACAGGGGGAGTGTTAGGGCCAACGTCCTGACTTTC,CASSRTSAGHRGSVRANVLTF